The next 14 T cell receptor beta chains were all read from a single sample in a study of T cell responses to AZD1222 COVID-19 vaccine. The method was immunoSEQ multiplex PCR; TCRdb's version includes in-frame clones alone and lacks a portion of them. Found here are approximately 91,000 clones, about 88% of them singletons; the top ten hold about an eighth. This specimen consisted of peripheral blood, obtained on day 0 of AZD1222 vaccination. The receptor source for this set is an adult in good health.

V usage is TRBV3-1 (or the pseudogene TRBV3-2) and J usage is TRBJ1-5; D is unclear. Trimming took off 1 base at V and 4 bases at J, with 5 bases between the two ends. Germline V CDR1 and CDR2: LGHDT, YNNKEL (reference sequence). This CDR3 has 13 residues. The CDR3 nucleotides are TGTGCCAGCAGCCAAGTGCAGAATCAGCCCCAGCATTTT. This gives the protein CASSQVQNQPQHF.

The chain uses TRBV5-1 and TRBJ1-1; tentatively, D is TRBD1 (5 bases). CDR1 is SGHRS, CDR2 YFSETQ, per germline. Trimming took 8 bases from V and 8 from J, leaving 16 bases between them. The CDR3 has 12 amino acids. CDR3 protein: CARRRDGLEAFF. In DNA form, the CDR3 reads TGCGCCAGGAGACGGGACGGCCTGGAAGCTTTCTTT.

The genes are TRBV6-6 and TRBJ2-7, with TRBD1 matching over 7 bases. The CDR3 is 15 amino acids. Trimming at V came to 0 bases and at J to 3 bases, leaving 5 bases not matched to a gene. Germline V gives CDR1 MNHNY, CDR2 SVGAGI (reference sequence). The chain's CDR3 is CASSYSLGTVYEQYF. CDR3 coding DNA: TGTGCCAGCAGTTACTCCCTGGGGACAGTCTACGAGCAGTACTTC.

The chain uses TRBV19 and TRBJ2-1; D may correspond to TRBD1 or TRBD2 (5 bases each). This CDR3 contains 14 residues. Trimming stripped 3 bases from V and 5 bases from J, with 11 bases between. CDR1 LNHDA and CDR2 SQIVND come from the germline V gene (reference sequence). In DNA form, the CDR3 reads TGTGCCAGTAGTATTGGGACCGCCAACAATGAGCAGTTCTTC. Residues: CASSIGTANNEQFF.

The V and J genes are TRBV19 and TRBJ1-2, with a tentative D call TRBD1 (5 bases). Germline values: CDR1 LNHDA, CDR2 SQIVND (reference sequence). The CDR3 has 14 residues. Trimming shortened V by 0 bases and J by 7 bases, and 12 bases separated the two germline ends. CDR3 sequence reads: CASSIDIGTSGYTF. CDR3 bases: TGTGCCAGTAGTATAGACATCGGGACTTCTGGCTACACCTTC.

The chain is built from TRBV5-6 and TRBJ1-2, with 8 bases aligning to TRBD1. The CDR3 has 13 amino acids. V shed 4 bases and J 4 bases; nucleotides not matched to a gene: 3. CDR1 SGHDT and CDR2 YYEEEE come from the germline V gene. The CDR3 reads CASSLGQVYGYTF. The CDR3 nucleotides are TGTGCCAGCAGCCTGGGACAGGTCTATGGCTACACCTTC.

The V and J genes are TRBV3-1 (or the pseudogene TRBV3-2) and TRBJ1-2; no clear D gene. The CDR3 totals 14 residues. Germline loops: CDR1 LGHDT, CDR2 YNNKEL (reference sequence). V was pared by 1 base and J by 0 bases, with 6 bases between. This CDR3 is CASSQGYSNYGYTF. The CDR3 DNA follows: TGTGCCAGCAGCCAAGGATACTCTAACTATGGCTACACCTTC.

The chain has TRBV19 and TRBJ1-4; D gene uncertain. The V end lost 5 bases, the J end lost 7 bases, and 17 bases lay between the germline ends. The CDR3 consists of 15 residues. CDR1 and CDR2 (germline): LNHDA, SQIVND (reference sequence). The CDR3 loop is CASSESGVEGEKLFF. Written as DNA, the CDR3 is TGTGCCAGTAGTGAATCCGGGGTCGAGGGTGAAAAACTGTTTTTT. Complete variable domain (other parts from reference TRBV19 and TRBJ1-4): DGGITQSPKYLFRKEGQNVTLSCEQNLNHDAMYWYRQDPGQGLRLIYYSQIVNDFQKGDIAEGYSVSREKKESFPLTVTSAQKNPTAFYLCASSESGVEGEKLFFGSGTQLSVL.

The chain joins TRBV30 to TRBJ1-1; maybe TRBD1 (5 bases). The CDR3 consists of 13 residues. Germline V lookup: CDR1 GTSNPN, CDR2 SVGIG (reference sequence). Trimming removed 1 base from V and 3 bases from J, with 9 bases in between. The CDR3 nucleotides read TGTGCCTGGAGTGCCGGGACTTACACTGAAGCTTTCTTT. Amino acids: CAWSAGTYTEAFF. Full variable domain (remainder filled in from reference TRBV30 and TRBJ1-1): SQTIHQWPATLVQPVGSPLSLECTVEGTSNPNLYWYRQAAGRGLQLLFYSVGIGQISSEVPQNLSASRPQDRQFILSSKKLLLSDSGFYLCAWSAGTYTEAFFGQGTRLTVV.

V is TRBV6-5 and J is TRBJ2-7; D is possibly TRBD1 (5 bases). Per the germline V gene, CDR1 is MNHEY and CDR2 is SVGAGI. This CDR3 contains 12 residues. V was trimmed by 8 bases and J by 3 bases, leaving 11 bases between them. The CDR3 loop reads CASDLGHYEQYF. CDR3 DNA sequence: TGTGCCAGCGACCTTGGACACTACGAGCAGTACTTC.

The sample holds one count of this clone. The CDR3 region is CASSLPGSDEKLFF. The CDR3 nucleotides read TGTGCCAGCAGCCTCCCGGGATCGGACGAAAAACTGTTTTTT. The chain uses TRBV3-1 (or the pseudogene TRBV3-2) and TRBJ1-4, with D hard to call. CDR1 is LGHDT and CDR2 is YNNKEL in the germline V gene (reference sequence). Trimming pared 4 bases from V and 8 bases from J, leaving 14 bases between. CDR3 size: 14 residues.

Written as DNA, the CDR3 is TGTGCCAGCTCAACATACCGGGACAGCTACGAGCAGTACTTC. Amino acids: CASSTYRDSYEQYF. The V and J genes are TRBV18 and TRBJ2-7; 7 nucleotides match TRBD1. This CDR3 has 14 amino acids. CDR1 and CDR2 from the germline V gene are KGHSH and LQKENI. V shed 5 bases and J 3 bases; nucleotides not matched to a gene: 7.

The chain recombines TRBV5-8 with TRBJ2-3; perhaps TRBD1 as D (6 bases). The V and J ends lost 1 base and 7 bases respectively, with 10 bases between them. Looked up from germline, CDR1 is SGHTS and CDR2 is YDEGEE. The CDR3 sequence is 13 residues long. CDR3 coding DNA: TGTGCCAGCAGCTTGAGGGACATCTATACGCAGTATTTT. This sequence encodes CASSLRDIYTQYF.

This clone showed up just a few times. The J gene is TRBJ1-2, the V gene TRBV5-4; 7 bases fit TRBD1. V lost 4 bases to trimming and J lost 2 bases; unmatched junction nucleotides: 8. Germline V gene data show CDR1 as SGHNT and CDR2 as YYREEE (reference sequence). CDR3 size: 15 residues. In DNA form, the CDR3 reads TGTGCCAGCAGCACCCCGGGACAGAAAAACTATGGCTACACCTTC. Protein sequence: CASSTPGQKNYGYTF.